This entry lists 4 T cell receptor beta chains sequenced from one sample in a study of early T cells in non-severe SARS-CoV-2 infection. Each CDR3 protein is one row after TCRdb ran MiXCR on the 5' RACE reads. Of tens of thousands of distinct CDR3 sequences in the sample, 6.2% were seen once. Sequencing was carried out using whole blood. These receptors were taken from an adult who was a healthcare worker with PCR-confirmed SARS-CoV-2 infection or an uninfected control (not recorded which).

The chain couples TRBV4-1 to TRBJ1-1, with unresolved D. Germline CDR1 and CDR2: MGHRA and YSYEKL. The CDR3 runs to 14 residues. Trimming shortened V by 0 bases and J by 1 base, and 6 bases separated the two germline ends. CDR3 amino acids: CASSQEMGNTEAFF. The CDR3 coding sequence is TGCGCCAGCAGCCAAGAAATGGGGAACACTGAAGCTTTCTTT.

This clonotype occurred a few times. The chain recombines TRBV18 with TRBJ2-1, with TRBD2 matching 8 bases. Trimming at V came to 4 bases and at J to 2 bases, leaving 4 bases not matched to a gene. Germline loops: CDR1 KGHSH, CDR2 LQKENI. The CDR3 is 15 amino acids. CDR3 sequence reads: CASSRSGGTYNEQFF. CDR3 sequence (DNA): TGTGCCAGCTCACGCTCGGGGGGGACCTACAATGAGCAGTTCTTC.

Many counts were recorded for this clonotype. The chain uses TRBV7-2 and TRBJ2-7; no reliable D call. V dropped 5 bases and J dropped 5 bases, with 19 bases sitting between them. The V gene's germline CDR1 is SGHTA and CDR2 FQGNSA. This CDR3 spans 15 amino acids. The CDR3 here is CASSPLIGWVHEQYF. The CDR3 DNA sequence: TGTGCCAGCAGCCCACTCATAGGTTGGGTCCACGAGCAGTACTTC.

Remarks on this clonotype: At one end the junction does not follow the germline gene, possibly because of a read error. The rearrangement joins TRBV5-6 to TRBJ2-2, with a weak D call TRBD2 (6 bases). Per germline, CDR1 SGHDT and CDR2 YYEEEE. This CDR3 has 15 residues. This CDR3 reads CVSSPEGTATGELFF. The DNA of the CDR3 is TGTGTCAGCAGCCCGGAGGGAACGGCCACCGGGGAGCTGTTTTTT. Full variable domain (missing parts from reference TRBV5-6 and TRBJ2-2): DAGVTQSPTHLIKTRGQQVTLRCSPKSGHDTVSWYQQALGQGPQFIFQYYEEEERQRGNFPDRFSGHQFPNYSSELNVNALLLGDSALYLCVSSPEGTATGELFFGEGSRLTVL.